This TCR beta chain was identified in a study of blood T cell repertoires in COVID-19. Study-level information: Both acute and convalescent COVID-19 samples were obtained from the United States, Italy and Spain. From T cells, B-cell-depleted T cells, or PBMCs came the material, which was cDNA or gDNA.

CDR1 and CDR2 from the germline V gene are SNHLY and FYNNEI. There are 14 residues in the CDR3. V was clipped by 0 bases and J by 2 bases, with 8 bases between them. Original methodology: Nucleated cell counts were estimated from reference gene primer amplification. The table came from immunoSEQ multiplex PCR; TCRdb's copy has only in-frame clones and leaves some out. V, J and clone size were drawn from that table, and D and trimming were deduced from the DNA. The sample has some 160,000 clones, about four fifths seen once. Sequencing was performed on peripheral blood. This clonotype originated in a woman aged 80 or over with acute or convalescent COVID-19. The gene calls are TRBV2 and TRBJ2-7, with a possible D match to TRBD2 (6 bases). CDR3 loop: CASSEASGTYEQYF. DNA for the CDR3: TGTGCCAGCAGTGAAGCTAGCGGAACCTACGAGCAGTACTTC.